This T cell receptor beta chain stems from a study of cytomegalovirus exposure and HLA in healthy donors. The study's findings and limits: The authors listed over 150 TCR beta chains as cytomegalovirus-associated. There were several of the most significant clusters that appeared linked to common viral pathogens in a later analysis. Reported results showed that the classifier diagnosed cytomegalovirus status with high specificity and sensitivity. A missense variant in DCLRE1C was later tied to TCR beta V- and J-gene trimming.

Primers included in the PCR were 60 Vbeta and 13 Jbeta primers. Profiled with immunoSEQ multiplex PCR; TCRdb holds only in-frame clones, not every one. This sample has about 160,000 clones, with around 80% found just once. With regard to this clone: Its target is unknown.

CDR1 and CDR2 (germline): SEHNR, FQNEAQ (reference sequence). V was clipped by 5 bases and J by 0 bases, with 11 bases between them. CDR3 length: 15 amino acids. The clonotype comes from a female donor in good health and CMV-seronegative. Material for sequencing was PBMCs. The V and J genes are TRBV7-9 and TRBJ2-1; D not resolved. CDR3 sequence (DNA): TGTGCCAGCAGCCGCTCAATGAGCTCCTACAATGAGCAGTTCTTC. Residues: CASSRSMSSYNEQFF.